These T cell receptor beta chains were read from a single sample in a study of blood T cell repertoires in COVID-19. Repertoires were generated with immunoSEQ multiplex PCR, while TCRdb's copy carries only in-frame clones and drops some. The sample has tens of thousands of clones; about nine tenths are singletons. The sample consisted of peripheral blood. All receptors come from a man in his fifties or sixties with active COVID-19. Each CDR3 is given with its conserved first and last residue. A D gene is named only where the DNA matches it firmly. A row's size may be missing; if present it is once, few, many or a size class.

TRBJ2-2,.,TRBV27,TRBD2,CASSLTSGYTGELFF,TGTGCCAGCAGTTTAACTAGCGGTTACACCGGGGAGCTGTTTTTT
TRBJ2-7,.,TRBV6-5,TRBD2,CASSSGTSGRAYEQYF,TGTGCCAGCAGTTCTGGGACTAGCGGGAGGGCCTACGAGCAGTACTTC
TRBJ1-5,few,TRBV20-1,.,CSASGSRLRNQPQHF,TGCAGTGCTAGTGGATCCAGGCTTCGCAATCAGCCCCAGCATTTT
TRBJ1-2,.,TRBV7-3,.,CASSPQGLRSDGYTF,TGTGCCAGCAGCCCCCAGGGGCTTAGGTCGGATGGCTACACCTTC
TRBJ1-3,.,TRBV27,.,CASRGGTSGNTIYF,TGTGCCAGCAGGGGGGGGACCTCTGGAAACACCATATATTTT
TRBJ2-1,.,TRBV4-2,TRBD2,CASSPTSGFYNEQFF,TGTGCCAGCAGCCCAACTAGCGGTTTCTACAATGAGCAGTTCTTC
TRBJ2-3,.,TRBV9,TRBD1,CASSVGNRGGTDTQYF,TGTGCCAGCAGCGTAGGGAACAGGGGTGGCACAGATACGCAGTATTTT
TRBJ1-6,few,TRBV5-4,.,CASSGTRDNSPLHF,TGTGCCAGCAGCGGGACACGGGACAATTCACCCCTCCACTTT
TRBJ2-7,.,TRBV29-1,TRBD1,CSVEADREGYEQYF,TGCAGCGTTGAAGCTGACAGGGAAGGCTACGAGCAGTACTTC
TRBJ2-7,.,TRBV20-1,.,CSASSDEQYF,TGCAGTGCTTCTAGCGACGAGCAGTACTTC
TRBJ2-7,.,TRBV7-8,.,CASSLFSDHEQYF,TGTGCCAGCAGCTTATTTAGCGACCACGAGCAGTACTTC
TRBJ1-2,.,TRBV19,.,CASRDGGSSYGYTF,TGTGCCAGTAGGGACGGAGGCTCGTCGTATGGCTACACCTTC
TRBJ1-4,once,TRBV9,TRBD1,CASSPRQGPPNEKLFF,TGTGCCAGCAGCCCGAGACAGGGCCCGCCTAATGAAAAACTGTTTTTT
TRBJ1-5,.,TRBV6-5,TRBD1,CASSTGGAQPQHF,TGTGCCAGCAGTACAGGGGGAGCTCAGCCCCAGCATTTT
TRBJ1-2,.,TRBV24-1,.,CATSGGGPSYGYTF,TGTGCCACCAGTGGGGGGGGGCCTAGCTATGGCTACACCTTC